Included here is one TCR beta chain sequence, with context. Its antigen remains unknown. CDR1 and CDR2 from the germline V gene are SGDLS and YYNGEE. Trimming pared 4 bases from V and 4 bases from J, leaving 16 bases between. The CDR3 spans 15 residues. This sample is drawn from a study of cytomegalovirus exposure and HLA in healthy donors. In the PCR, 60 Vbeta and 13 Jbeta primers were used. Assay: immunoSEQ multiplex PCR; the TCRdb copy retains only in-frame clones and omits some. Of approximately 90,000 clones detected, roughly 80% appear once; the ten largest clones hold around 2.8%. Study-wide results and limits: Later on, an analysis tied 15,000 or so TCR beta sequences to HLA alleles at 0.05 false discovery rate.

The sample comprised PBMCs. The chain combines TRBV9 with TRBJ2-3; a weak D match, TRBD2 (7 bases). The source is a man aged 40-55 years in good health and CMV-seronegative. CDR3 protein: CASSPLGGGPDTQYF. The CDR3 DNA reads as TGTGCCAGCAGCCCTCTGGGGGGGGGCCCAGATACGCAGTATTTT. The whole variable domain, remainder taken from reference TRBV9 and TRBJ2-3, is DSGVTQTPKHLITATGQRVTLRCSPRSGDLSVYWYQQSLDQGLQFLIQYYNGEERAKGNILERFSAQQFPDLHSELNLSSLELGDSALYFCASSPLGGGPDTQYFGPGTRLTVL.